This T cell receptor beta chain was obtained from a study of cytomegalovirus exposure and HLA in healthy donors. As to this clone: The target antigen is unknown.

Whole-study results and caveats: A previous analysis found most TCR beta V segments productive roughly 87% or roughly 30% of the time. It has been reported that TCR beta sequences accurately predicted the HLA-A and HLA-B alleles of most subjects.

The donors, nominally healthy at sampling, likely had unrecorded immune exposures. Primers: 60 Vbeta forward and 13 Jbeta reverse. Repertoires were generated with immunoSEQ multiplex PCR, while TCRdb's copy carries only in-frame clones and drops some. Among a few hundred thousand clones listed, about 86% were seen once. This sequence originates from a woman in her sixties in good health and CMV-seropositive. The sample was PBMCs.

Here the CDR3 reads CASSEATANYGYTF. The CDR3 coding sequence is TGTGCCAGCAGTGAAGCGACAGCCAACTATGGCTACACCTTC. V and J are TRBV2 and TRBJ1-2; a weak D match, TRBD1 (5 bases). Trimming took off 0 bases at V and 2 bases at J, with 7 bases between the two ends. The CDR3 is 14 amino acids. The germline V gene encodes CDR1 SNHLY and CDR2 FYNNEI.